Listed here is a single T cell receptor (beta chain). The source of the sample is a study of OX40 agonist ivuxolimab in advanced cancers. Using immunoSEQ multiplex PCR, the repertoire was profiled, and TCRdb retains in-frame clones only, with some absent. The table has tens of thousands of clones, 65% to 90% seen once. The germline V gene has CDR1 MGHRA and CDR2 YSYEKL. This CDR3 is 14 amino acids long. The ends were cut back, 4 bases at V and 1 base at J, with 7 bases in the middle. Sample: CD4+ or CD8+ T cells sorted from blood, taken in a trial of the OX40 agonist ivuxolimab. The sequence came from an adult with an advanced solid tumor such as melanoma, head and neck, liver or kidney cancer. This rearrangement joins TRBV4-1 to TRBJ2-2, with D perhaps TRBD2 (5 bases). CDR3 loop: CASSPRGNTGELFF. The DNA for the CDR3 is TGCGCCAGCAGCCCCCGGGGGAACACCGGGGAGCTGTTTTTT.